This TCR beta chain was retrieved from a study of CD8+ T cells in alopecia areata. Looking at the study overall: Twice daily, treated patients received 5 to 10 mg of oral tofacitinib. The study gave tofacitinib for 6 to 18 months, then 6 months off drug. Regarding the study as a whole: Administration of tofacitinib significantly diminished scalp clonality and expanded CD8+ clones within the top 100.

cDNA prepared by RNA extraction and subsequent reverse transcription served as the template for sequencing. This table comes from immunoSEQ multiplex PCR, and its TCRdb copy is limited to in-frame clones, with some not included. There are more than 100,000 clones in the sample; about nine tenths occur only once, and roughly 11% lies in the top ten. This clone showed up just once. As yet, its antigen is unknown. The sample's treatment: oral pan-JAK inhibitor, 5-10 mg twice daily. It was from alopecia areata patients that lesional scalp punch biopsies and peripheral blood were collected. Trimming shortened V by 4 bases and J by 6 bases, and 25 bases separated the two germline ends. The germline gives CDR1 SGDLS, CDR2 YYNGEE. The CDR3 contains 17 residues.

V usage is TRBV9 and J usage is TRBJ1-2; D not certain. The receptor comes from a human donor with alopecia areata. The sequencing used CD8+ T cells sorted from blood, collected between weeks 30 and 35, from a patient treated with tofacitinib. The CDR3 region is CASSPPTKASSSHGYTF. CDR3 in DNA: TGTGCCAGCAGCCCTCCTACGAAGGCCAGTTCATCTCATGGCTACACCTTC.